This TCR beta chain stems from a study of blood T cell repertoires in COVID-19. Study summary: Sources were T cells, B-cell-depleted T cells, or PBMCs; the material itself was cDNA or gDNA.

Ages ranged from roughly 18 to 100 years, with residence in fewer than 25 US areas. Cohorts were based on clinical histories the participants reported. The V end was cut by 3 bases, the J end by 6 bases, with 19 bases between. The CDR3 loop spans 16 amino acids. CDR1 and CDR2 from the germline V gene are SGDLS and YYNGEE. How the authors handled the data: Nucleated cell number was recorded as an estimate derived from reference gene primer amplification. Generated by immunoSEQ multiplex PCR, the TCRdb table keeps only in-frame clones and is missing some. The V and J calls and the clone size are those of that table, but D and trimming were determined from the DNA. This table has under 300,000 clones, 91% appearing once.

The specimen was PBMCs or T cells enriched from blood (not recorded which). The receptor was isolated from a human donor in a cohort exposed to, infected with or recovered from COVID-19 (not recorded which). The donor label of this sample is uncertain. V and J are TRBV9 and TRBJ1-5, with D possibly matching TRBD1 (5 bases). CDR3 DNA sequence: TGTGCCAGCAGCGCCTCGCCCGGGCAGGGTTTTCAGCCCCAGCATTTT. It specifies CASSASPGQGFQPQHF.